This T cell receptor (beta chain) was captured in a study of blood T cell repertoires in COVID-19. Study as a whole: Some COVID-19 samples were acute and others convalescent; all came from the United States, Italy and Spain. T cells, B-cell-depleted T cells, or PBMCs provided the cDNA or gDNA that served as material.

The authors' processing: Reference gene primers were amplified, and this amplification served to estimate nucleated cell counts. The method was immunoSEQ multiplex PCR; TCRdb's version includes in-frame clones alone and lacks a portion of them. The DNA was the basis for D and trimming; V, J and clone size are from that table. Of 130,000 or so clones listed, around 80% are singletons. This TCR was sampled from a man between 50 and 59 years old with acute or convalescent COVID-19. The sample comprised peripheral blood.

CDR3 residues: CASSPGLAGGLAKNIQYF. CDR3 coding DNA: TGTGCCAGCAGCCCGGGACTAGCGGGGGGACTAGCCAAAAACATTCAGTACTTC. The V and J genes are TRBV7-8 and TRBJ2-4; 15 nucleotides match TRBD2. Trimming took 5 bases from V and 0 from J; bases not matched to a gene: 5. In germline, CDR1 is SGHVS, CDR2 FQNEAQ. The CDR3 is 18 amino acids.